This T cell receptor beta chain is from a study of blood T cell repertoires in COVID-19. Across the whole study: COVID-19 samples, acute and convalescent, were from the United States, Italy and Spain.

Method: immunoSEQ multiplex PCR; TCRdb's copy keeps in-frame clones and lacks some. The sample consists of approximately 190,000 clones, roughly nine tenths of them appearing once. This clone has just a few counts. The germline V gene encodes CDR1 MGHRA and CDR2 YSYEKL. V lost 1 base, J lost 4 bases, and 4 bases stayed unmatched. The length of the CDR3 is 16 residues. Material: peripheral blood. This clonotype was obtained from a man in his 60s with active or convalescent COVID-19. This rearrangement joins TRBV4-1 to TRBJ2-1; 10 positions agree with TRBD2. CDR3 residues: CASSQVLAGAYNEQFF. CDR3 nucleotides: TGCGCCAGCAGCCAAGTTCTAGCGGGGGCGTACAATGAGCAGTTCTTC.